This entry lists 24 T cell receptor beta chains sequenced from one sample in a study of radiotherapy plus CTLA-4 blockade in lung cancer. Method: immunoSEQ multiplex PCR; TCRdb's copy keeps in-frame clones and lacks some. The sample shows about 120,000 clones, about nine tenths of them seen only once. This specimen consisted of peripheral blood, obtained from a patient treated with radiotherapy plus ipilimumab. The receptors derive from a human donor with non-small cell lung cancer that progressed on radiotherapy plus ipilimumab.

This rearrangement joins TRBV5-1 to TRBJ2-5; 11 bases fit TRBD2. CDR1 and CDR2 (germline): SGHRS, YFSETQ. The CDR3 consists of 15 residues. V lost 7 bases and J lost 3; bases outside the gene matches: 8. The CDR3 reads CASQRLAGLEETQYF. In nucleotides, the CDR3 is TGCGCCAGCCAAAGACTAGCGGGATTAGAAGAGACCCAGTACTTC.

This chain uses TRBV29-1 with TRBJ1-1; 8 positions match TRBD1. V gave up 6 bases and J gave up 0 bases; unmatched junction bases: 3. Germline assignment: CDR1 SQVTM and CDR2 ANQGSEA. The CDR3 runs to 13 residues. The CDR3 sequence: CSVGTGMNTEAFF. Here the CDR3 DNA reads TGCAGCGTGGGGACAGGAATGAACACTGAAGCTTTCTTT.

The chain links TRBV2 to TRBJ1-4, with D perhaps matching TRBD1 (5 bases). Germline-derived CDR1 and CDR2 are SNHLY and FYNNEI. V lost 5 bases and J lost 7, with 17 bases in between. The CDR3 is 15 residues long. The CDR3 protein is CASSIEQGVGEKLFF. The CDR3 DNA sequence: TGTGCCAGCAGTATCGAGCAGGGAGTGGGTGAAAAACTGTTTTTT.

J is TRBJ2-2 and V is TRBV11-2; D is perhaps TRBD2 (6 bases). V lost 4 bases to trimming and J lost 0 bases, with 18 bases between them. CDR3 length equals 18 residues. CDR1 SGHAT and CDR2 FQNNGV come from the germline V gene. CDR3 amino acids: CASSSLEKDYTNTGELFF. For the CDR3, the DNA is TGTGCCAGCAGCTCCCTAGAGAAGGACTACACGAACACCGGGGAGCTGTTTTTT.

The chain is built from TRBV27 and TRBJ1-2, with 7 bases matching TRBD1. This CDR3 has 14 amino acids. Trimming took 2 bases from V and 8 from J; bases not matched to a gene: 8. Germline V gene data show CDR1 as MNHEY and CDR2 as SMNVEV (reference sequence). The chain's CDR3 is CASSLVRQGGGYTF. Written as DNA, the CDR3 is TGTGCCAGCAGTTTAGTTCGACAGGGCGGCGGCTACACCTTC.

The CDR3 protein is CASSNYLTGGRQHF. CDR3 DNA sequence: TGTGCCAGCAGTAATTATTTAACCGGGGGAAGACAGCATTTT. V gene TRBV6-5 combines with J gene TRBJ1-5, with D maybe TRBD1 (5 bases). CDR1 and CDR2 from the germline V gene are MNHEY and SVGAGI. CDR3 length: 14 amino acids. Trimming took off 5 bases at V and 13 bases at J, with 21 bases between the two ends.

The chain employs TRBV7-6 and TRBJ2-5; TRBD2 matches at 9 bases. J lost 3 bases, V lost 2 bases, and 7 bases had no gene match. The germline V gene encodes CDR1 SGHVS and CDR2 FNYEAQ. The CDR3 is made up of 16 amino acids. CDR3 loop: CASSLIAGVIEETQYF. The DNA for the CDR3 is TGTGCCAGCAGCTTAATAGCGGGAGTGATCGAAGAGACCCAGTACTTC.

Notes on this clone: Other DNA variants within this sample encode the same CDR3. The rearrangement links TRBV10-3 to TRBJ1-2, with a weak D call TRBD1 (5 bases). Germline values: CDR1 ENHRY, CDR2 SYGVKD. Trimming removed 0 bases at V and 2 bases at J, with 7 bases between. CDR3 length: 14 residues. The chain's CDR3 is CAISESAGNYGYTF. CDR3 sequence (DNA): TGTGCCATCAGTGAGTCGGCAGGGAACTATGGCTACACCTTC.

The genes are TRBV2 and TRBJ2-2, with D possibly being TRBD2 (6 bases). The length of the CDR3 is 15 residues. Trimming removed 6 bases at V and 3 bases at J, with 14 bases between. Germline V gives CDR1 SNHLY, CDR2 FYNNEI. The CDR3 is CASSLLSGDTGELFF. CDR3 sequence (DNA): TGTGCCAGCAGCCTCCTTAGCGGCGACACCGGGGAGCTGTTTTTT.

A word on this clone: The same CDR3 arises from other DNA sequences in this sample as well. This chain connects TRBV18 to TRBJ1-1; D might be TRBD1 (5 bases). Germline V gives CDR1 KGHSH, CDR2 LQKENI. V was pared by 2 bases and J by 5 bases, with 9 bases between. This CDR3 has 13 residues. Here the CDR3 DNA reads TGTGCCAGCTCACCAACGGGGGGGACTGAAGCTTTCTTT. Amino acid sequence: CASSPTGGTEAFF.

The CDR3 DNA follows: TGTGCCAGCAGCGCGGGACTACTTTCCTACAATGAGCAGTTCTTC. Protein: CASSAGLLSYNEQFF. The rearrangement joins TRBV5-4 to TRBJ2-1; the match to TRBD2 covers 7 bases. This CDR3 region has 15 residues. J was trimmed by 1 base and V by 4 bases; bases with no gene match: 5. CDR1 SGHNT and CDR2 YYREEE come from the germline V gene (reference sequence).

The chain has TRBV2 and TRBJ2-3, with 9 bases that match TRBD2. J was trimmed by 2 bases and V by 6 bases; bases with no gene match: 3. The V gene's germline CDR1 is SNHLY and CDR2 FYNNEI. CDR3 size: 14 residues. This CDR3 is CASRRLADTDTQYF. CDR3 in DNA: TGTGCCAGCAGGAGACTAGCGGACACAGATACGCAGTATTTT.

This CDR3 is CASSLGTSQRRVDTYEQYF. CDR3 coding DNA: TGTGCCAGCAGCTTGGGGACTAGCCAAAGGAGAGTCGATACCTACGAGCAGTACTTC. V and J are TRBV5-8 and TRBJ2-7; 8 bases map to TRBD2. Per germline, CDR1 SGHTS and CDR2 YDEGEE. The CDR3 is 19 amino acids. J gave up 2 bases and V 0 bases, and 16 bases lay outside the gene matches.

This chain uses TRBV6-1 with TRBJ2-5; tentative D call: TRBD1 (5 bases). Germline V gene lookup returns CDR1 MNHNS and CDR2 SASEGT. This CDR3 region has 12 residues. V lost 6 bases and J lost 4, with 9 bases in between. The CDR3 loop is CASSRVGETQYF. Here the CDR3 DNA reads TGTGCCAGCAGCAGGGTGGGAGAGACCCAGTACTTC.

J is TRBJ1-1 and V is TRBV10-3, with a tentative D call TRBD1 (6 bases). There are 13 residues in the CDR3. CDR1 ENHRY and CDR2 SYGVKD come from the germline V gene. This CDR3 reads CATGQGKETEAFF. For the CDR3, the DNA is TGTGCAACCGGCCAGGGGAAGGAGACTGAAGCTTTCTTT.

The chain's CDR3 is CSVLLVHLGKQYF. As DNA, the CDR3 is TGCAGCGTTCTTCTGGTTCATCTAGGCAAGCAGTACTTC. V and J are TRBV29-1 and TRBJ2-7; no reliable D call. Trimming took off 5 bases at V and 8 bases at J, with 19 bases between the two ends. CDR1 SQVTM and CDR2 ANQGSEA come from the germline V gene. The CDR3 contains 13 residues.

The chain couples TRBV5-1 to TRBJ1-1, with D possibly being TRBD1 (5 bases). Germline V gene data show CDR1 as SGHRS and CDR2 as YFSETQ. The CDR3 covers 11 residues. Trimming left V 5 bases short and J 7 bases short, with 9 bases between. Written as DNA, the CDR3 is TGCGCCAGCAGGGGGGGTTTTGAAGCTTTCTTT. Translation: CASRGGFEAFF.

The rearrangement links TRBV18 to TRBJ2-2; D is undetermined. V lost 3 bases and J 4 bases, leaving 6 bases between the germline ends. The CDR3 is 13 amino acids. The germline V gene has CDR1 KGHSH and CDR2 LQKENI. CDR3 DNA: TGTGCCAGCTCACCGAAGGGCACCGGGGAGCTGTTTTTT. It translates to CASSPKGTGELFF. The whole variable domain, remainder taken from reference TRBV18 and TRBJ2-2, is NAGVMQNPRHLVRRRGQEARLRCSPMKGHSHVYWYRQLPEEGLKFMVYLQKENIIDESGMPKERFSAEFPKEGPSILRIQQVVRGDSAAYFCASSPKGTGELFFGEGSRLTVL.

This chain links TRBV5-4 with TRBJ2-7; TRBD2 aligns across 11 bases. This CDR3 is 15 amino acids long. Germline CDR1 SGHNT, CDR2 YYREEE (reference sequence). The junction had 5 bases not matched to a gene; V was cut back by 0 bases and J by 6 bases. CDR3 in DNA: TGTGCCAGCAGCTTGGGGACTAGCGGGTTTGGCGAGCAGTACTTC. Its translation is CASSLGTSGFGEQYF.

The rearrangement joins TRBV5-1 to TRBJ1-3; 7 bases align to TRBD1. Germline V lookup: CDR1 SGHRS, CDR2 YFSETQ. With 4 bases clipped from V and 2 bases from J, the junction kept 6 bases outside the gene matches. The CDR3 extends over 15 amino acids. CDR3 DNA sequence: TGCGCCAGCAGCCTCGAAACAGGGGCTGGAAACACCATATATTTT. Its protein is CASSLETGAGNTIYF.

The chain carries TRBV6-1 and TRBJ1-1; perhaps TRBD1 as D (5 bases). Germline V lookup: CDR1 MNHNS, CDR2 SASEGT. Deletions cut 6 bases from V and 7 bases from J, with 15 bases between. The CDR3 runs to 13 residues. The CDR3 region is CASSPRPGGEAFF. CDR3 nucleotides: TGTGCCAGCAGCCCCAGGCCGGGGGGTGAAGCTTTCTTT.

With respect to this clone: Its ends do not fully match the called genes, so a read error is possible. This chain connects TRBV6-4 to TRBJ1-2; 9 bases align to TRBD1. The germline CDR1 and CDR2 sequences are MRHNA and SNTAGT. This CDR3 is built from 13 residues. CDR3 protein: CASSDSSGTGLNF. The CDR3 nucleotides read TGTGCCAGCAGTGACTCTTCCGGGACAGGGCTCAACTTC.

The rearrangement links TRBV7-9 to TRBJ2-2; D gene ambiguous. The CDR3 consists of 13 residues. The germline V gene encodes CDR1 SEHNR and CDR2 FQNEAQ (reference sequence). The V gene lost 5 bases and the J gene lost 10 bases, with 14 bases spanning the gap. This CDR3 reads CASSHRQETELFF. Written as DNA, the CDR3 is TGTGCCAGCAGCCATAGGCAGGAAACGGAGCTGTTTTTT.

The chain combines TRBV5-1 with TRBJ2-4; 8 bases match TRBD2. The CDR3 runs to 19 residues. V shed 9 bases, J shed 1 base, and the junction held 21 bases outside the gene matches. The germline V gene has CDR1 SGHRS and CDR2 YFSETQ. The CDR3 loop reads CANYTLAVGGPEAKNIQYF. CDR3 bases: TGCGCCAACTATACACTAGCGGTGGGAGGGCCCGAGGCCAAAAACATTCAGTACTTC.